Detailed here is one TCR beta chain. Its antigen remains unknown. Generated by immunoSEQ multiplex PCR, the TCRdb table keeps only in-frame clones and is missing some. The table includes around 130,000 clones, about 86% detected once. The data were taken from a study of T cell responses to AZD1222 COVID-19 vaccine. Study summary: Some second doses came at about 4 weeks and others at about 12 weeks; these were pooled. Overall study findings and caveats: Donors, mostly white British, included more females; clonal diversity was possibly underestimated. Targets within unmutated variant regions were reportedly found for nearly half of spike-specific TCRs. Recipients of two AZD1222 doses showed rising Spike-specific TCR breadth and depth.

The CDR3 loop spans 17 amino acids. J lost 6 bases, V lost 0 bases, and 3 bases had no gene match. The germline CDR1 and CDR2 sequences are MDHEN and SYDVKM. The input for sequencing was peripheral blood, taken on day 0 of AZD1222 vaccination. The TCR was taken from an adult in good health. The chain has TRBV28 and TRBJ2-1; 15 bases match TRBD2. The CDR3 nucleotides are TGTGCCAGCAGTTTATGGGGACTAGCGGGAGGAGGCAATGAGCAGTTCTTC. The encoded protein is CASSLWGLAGGGNEQFF.